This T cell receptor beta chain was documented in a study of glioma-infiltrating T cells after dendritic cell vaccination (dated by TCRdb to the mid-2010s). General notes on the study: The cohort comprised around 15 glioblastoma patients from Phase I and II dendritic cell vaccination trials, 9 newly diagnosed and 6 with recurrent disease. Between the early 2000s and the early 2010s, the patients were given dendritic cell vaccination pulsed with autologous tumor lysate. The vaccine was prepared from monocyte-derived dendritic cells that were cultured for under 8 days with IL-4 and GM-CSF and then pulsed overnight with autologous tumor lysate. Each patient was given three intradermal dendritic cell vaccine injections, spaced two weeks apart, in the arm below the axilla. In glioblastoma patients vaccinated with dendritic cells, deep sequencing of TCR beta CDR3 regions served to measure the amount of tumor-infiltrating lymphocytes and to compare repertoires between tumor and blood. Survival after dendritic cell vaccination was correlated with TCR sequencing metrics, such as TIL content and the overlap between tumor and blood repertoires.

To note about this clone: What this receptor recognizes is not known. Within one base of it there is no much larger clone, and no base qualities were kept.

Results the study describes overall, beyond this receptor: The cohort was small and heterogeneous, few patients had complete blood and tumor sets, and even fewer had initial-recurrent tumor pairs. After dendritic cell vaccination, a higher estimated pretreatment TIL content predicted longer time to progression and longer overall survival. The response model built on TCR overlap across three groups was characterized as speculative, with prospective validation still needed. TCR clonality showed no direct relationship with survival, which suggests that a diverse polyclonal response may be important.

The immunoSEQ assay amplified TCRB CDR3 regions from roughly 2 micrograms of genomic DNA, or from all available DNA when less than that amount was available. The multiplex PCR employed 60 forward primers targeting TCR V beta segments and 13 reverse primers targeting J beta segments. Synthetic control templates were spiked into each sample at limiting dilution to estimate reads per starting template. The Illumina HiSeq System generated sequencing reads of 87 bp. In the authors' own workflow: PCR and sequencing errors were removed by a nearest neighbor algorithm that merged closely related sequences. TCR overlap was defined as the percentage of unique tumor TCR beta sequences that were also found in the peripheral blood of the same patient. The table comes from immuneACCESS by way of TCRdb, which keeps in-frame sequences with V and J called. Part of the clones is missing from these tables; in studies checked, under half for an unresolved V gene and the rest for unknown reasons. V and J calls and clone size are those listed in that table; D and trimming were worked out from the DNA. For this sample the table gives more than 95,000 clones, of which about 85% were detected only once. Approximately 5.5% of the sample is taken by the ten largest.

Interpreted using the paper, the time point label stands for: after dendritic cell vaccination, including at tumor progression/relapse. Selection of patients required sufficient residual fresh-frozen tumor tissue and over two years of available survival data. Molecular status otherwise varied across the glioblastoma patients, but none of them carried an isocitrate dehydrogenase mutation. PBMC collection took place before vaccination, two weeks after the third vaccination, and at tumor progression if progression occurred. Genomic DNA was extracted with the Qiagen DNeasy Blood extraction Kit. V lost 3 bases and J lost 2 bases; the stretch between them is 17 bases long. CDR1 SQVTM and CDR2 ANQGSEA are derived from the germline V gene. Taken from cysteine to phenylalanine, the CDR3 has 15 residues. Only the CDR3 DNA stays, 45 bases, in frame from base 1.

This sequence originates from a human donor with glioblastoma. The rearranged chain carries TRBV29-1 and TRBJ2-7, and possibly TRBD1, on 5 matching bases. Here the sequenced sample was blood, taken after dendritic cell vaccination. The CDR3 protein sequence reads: CSVEPLDSLTYEQYF. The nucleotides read TGCAGCGTTGAGCCCTTAGACAGCCTTACCTACGAGCAGTACTTC.